This T cell receptor (beta chain) came from a study of response to subunit inactivated influenza vaccine. General study points: Authors suggested each seasonal flu vaccination may recruit only limited numbers of new T cells.

TCRdb ran MiXCR on the RT-PCR reads and lists one entry per CDR3 protein. The table shows approximately 530,000 distinct CDR3 sequences, with 10% to 15% occurring only once. The CDR3 length is 15 residues. CDR1 and CDR2 (germline): SGHTA, FQGNSA. V was pared by 1 base and J by 9 bases, with 4 bases of the junction left unmatched. In the case of this clonotype: As yet, its antigen is unknown.

Sequenced material: PBMCs from blood, taken about 6 weeks after vaccination. This sequence was found in a man aged 45 to 65 who received an inactivated influenza vaccine. The genes are TRBV7-2 and TRBJ1-5; 12 nucleotides match TRBD1. DNA of the CDR3: TGTGCCAGCAGCTTAGTCGGGACAGGGGGCGGGCCCCAGCATTTT. This translates into CASSLVGTGGGPQHF.